This TCR beta chain is drawn from a study of PD-1 blockade in classical Hodgkin lymphoma. The germline V gene has CDR1 SNHLY and CDR2 FYNNEI. This CDR3 has 12 amino acids. V was trimmed by 3 bases and J by 0 bases, leaving 0 bases between them. Documented time point: newly diagnosed, previously untreated cHL patient sample. Regarding the study as a whole: Relapsed/refractory patients reportedly had lower baseline diversity than newly diagnosed patients.

Sequencing used immunoSEQ multiplex PCR; TCRdb keeps in-frame clones, though not all of them. This sample has under 80,000 clones; over 85% occur once, and the top ten carry less than 3.5%. With respect to this clone: Its cognate antigen is unknown.

This clonotype was sampled from a human donor with classical Hodgkin lymphoma. This sequence joins TRBV2 and TRBJ1-3; unclear D gene. Sequencing was performed on peripheral blood mononuclear cells (PBMCs). This CDR3 is CASSDSGNTIYF. The CDR3 nucleotides read TGTGCCAGCAGTGACTCTGGAAACACCATATATTTT.